A single TCR beta chain is shown here with its context. No antigen is known for it. The V gene's germline CDR1 is SGHRS and CDR2 YFSETQ. The length of the CDR3 is 14 residues. V dropped 2 bases and J dropped 7 bases, with 13 bases sitting between them. The sample originates from a study of T cells after yellow fever vaccination. Study findings and constraints: FACS-sorted repertoires could harbor abundant contaminating bulk-population clonotypes.

TCR cDNA was made by 5'RACE template switching, adding a universal primer site and UMIs. Using its own MiXCR run on the 5' RACE reads, TCRdb lists one record per CDR3 protein. The sample lists 600,000 to 750,000 distinct CDR3 sequences, approximately 13% occurring once. The J gene is TRBJ2-1, the V gene TRBV5-1; D perhaps matches TRBD2 (6 bases). Sequencing used PBMCs, obtained on the day of the yellow fever booster vaccination. The receptor was derived from a man aged 25-45 years who received the YFV17D yellow fever vaccine. The chain's CDR3 is CASSFVGRGNEQFF. The CDR3, as DNA: TGCGCCAGCAGCTTTGTCGGGAGAGGGAATGAGCAGTTCTTC.